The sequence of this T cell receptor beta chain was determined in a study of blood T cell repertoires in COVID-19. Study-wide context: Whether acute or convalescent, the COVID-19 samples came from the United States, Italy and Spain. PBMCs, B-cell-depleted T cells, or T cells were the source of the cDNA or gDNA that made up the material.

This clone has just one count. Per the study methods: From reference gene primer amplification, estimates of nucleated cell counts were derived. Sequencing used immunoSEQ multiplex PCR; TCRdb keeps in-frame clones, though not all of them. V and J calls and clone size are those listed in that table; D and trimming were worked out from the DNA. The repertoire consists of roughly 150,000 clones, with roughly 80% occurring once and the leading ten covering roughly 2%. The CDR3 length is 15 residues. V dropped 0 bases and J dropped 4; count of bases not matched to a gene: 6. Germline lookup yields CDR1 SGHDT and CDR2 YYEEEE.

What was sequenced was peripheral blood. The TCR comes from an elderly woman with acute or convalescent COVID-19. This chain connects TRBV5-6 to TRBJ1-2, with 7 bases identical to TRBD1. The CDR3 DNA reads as TGTGCCAGCAGCTTGGTAGGCAGGGGGATCTATGGCTACACCTTC. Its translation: CASSLVGRGIYGYTF.